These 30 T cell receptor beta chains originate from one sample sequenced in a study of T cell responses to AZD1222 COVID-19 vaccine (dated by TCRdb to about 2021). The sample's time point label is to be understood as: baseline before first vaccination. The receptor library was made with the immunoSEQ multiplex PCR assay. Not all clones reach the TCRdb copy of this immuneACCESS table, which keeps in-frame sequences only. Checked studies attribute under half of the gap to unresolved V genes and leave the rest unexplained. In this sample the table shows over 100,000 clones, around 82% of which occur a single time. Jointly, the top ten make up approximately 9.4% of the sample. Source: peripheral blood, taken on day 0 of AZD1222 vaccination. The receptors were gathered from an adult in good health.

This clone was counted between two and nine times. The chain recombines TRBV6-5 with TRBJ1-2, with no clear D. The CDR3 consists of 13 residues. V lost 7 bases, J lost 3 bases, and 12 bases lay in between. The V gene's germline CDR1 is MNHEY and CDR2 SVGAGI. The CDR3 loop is CASTPSPDYGYTF. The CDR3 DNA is TGTGCCAGCACCCCTAGTCCTGACTATGGCTACACCTTC.

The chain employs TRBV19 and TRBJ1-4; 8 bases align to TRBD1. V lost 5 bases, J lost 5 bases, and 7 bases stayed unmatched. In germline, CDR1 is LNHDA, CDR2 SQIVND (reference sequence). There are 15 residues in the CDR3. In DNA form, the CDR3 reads TGTGCCAGTAGTTTGGGACAGGTCCAGAATGAAAAACTGTTTTTT. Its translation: CASSLGQVQNEKLFF. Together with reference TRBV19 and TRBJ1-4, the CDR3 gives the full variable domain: DGGITQSPKYLFRKEGQNVTLSCEQNLNHDAMYWYRQDPGQGLRLIYYSQIVNDFQKGDIAEGYSVSREKKESFPLTVTSAQKNPTAFYLCASSLGQVQNEKLFFGSGTQLSVL.

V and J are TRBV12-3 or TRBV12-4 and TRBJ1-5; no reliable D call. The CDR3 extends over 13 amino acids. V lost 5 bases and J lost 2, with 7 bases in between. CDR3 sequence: CASSVQGNQPQHF. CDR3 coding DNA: TGTGCCAGCAGTGTGCAGGGCAATCAGCCCCAGCATTTT.

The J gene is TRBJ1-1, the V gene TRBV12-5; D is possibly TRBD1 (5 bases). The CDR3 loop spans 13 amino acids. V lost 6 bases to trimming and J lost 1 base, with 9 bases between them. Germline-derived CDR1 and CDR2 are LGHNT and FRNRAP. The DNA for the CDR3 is TGTGCTAGTGGCCTACAGGCGAACACTGAAGCTTTCTTT. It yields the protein CASGLQANTEAFF.

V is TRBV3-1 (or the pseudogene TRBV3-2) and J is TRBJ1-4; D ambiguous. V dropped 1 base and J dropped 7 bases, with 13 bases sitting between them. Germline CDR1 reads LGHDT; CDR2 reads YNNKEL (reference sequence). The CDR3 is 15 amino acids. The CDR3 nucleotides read TGTGCCAGCAGCCAAGGGAACGGGGTGGTTGAAAAACTGTTTTTT. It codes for CASSQGNGVVEKLFF.

CDR3 residues: CASSPAYEQYF. The CDR3 bases are TGTGCCAGCAGCCCCGCCTACGAGCAGTACTTC. V and J are TRBV7-8 and TRBJ2-7; D remains ambiguous. The germline V gene encodes CDR1 SGHVS and CDR2 FQNEAQ. Trimming cost V 5 bases and J 2 bases, with 4 bases left between them. This CDR3 is 11 amino acids long.

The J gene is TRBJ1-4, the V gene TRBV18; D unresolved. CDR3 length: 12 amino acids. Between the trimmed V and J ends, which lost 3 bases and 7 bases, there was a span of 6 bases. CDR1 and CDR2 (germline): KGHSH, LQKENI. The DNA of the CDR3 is TGTGCCAGCTCACCTGATGGTGAAAAACTGTTTTTT. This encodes CASSPDGEKLFF.

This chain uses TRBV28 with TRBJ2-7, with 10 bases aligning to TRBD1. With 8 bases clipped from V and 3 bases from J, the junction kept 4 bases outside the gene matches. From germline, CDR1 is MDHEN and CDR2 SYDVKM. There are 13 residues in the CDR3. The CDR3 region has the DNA TGTGCCAGCCTCCGGACAGGGGGCTACGAGCAGTACTTC. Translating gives CASLRTGGYEQYF.

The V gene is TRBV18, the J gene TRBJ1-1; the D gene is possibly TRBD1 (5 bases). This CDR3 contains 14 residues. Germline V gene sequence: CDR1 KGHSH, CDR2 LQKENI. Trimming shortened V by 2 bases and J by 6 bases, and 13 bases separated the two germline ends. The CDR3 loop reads CASSPGWGTPEAFF. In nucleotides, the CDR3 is TGTGCCAGCTCACCAGGGTGGGGGACCCCTGAAGCTTTCTTT.

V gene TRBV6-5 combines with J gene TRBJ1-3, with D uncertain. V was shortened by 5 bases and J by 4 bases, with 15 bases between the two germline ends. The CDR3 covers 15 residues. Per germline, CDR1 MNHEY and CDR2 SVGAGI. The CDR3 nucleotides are TGTGCCAGCAGTACCCCAAGCAGGTCGGGAAACACCATATATTTT. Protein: CASSTPSRSGNTIYF.

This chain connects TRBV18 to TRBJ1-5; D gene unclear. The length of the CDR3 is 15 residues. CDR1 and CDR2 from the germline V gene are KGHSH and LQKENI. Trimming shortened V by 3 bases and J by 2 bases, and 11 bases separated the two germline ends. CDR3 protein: CASSPVSLGNQPQHF. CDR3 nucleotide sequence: TGTGCCAGCTCACCGGTATCCCTTGGCAATCAGCCCCAGCATTTT.

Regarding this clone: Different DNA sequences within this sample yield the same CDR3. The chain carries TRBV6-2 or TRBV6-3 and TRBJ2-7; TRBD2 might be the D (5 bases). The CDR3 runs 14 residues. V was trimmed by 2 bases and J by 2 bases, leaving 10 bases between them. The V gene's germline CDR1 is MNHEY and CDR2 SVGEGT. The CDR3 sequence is CASSYPLATYEQYF. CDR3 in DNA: TGTGCCAGCAGTTACCCCCTAGCAACCTACGAGCAGTACTTC.

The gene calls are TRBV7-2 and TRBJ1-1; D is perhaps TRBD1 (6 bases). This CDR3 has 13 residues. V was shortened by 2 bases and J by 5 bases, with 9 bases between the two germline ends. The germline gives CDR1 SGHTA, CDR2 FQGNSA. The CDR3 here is CASSLNRVTEAFF. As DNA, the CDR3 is TGTGCCAGCAGCTTAAACAGGGTTACTGAAGCTTTCTTT. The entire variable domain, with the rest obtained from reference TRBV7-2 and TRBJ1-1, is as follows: GAGVSQSPSNKVTEKGKDVELRCDPISGHTALYWYRQSLGQGLEFLIYFQGNSAPDKSGLPSDRFSAERTGGSVSTLTIQRTQQEDSAVYLCASSLNRVTEAFFGQGTRLTVV.

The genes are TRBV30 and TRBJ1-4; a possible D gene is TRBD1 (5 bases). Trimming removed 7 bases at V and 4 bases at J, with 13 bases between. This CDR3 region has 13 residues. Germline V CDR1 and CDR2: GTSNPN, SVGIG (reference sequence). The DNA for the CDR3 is TGTGCCTCGTCGGGACGGATTAATGAAAAACTGTTTTTT. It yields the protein CASSGRINEKLFF.

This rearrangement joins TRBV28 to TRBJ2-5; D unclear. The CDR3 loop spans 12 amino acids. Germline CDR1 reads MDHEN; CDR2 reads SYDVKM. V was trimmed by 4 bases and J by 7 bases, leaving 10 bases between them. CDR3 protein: CASSYGYGTQYF. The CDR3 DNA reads TGTGCCAGCAGTTACGGGTATGGGACCCAGTACTTC.

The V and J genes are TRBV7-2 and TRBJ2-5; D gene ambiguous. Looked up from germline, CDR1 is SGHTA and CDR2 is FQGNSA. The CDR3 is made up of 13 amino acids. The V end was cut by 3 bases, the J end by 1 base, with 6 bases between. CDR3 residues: CASSLRIQETQYF. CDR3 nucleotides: TGTGCCAGCAGCTTGAGGATCCAAGAGACCCAGTACTTC.

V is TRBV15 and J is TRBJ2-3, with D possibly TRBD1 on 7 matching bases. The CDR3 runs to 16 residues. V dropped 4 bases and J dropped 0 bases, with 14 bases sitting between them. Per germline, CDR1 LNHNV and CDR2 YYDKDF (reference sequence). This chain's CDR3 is CATSIGGTVSTDTQYF. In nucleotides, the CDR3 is TGTGCCACCAGCATTGGGGGGACAGTTAGCACAGATACGCAGTATTTT.

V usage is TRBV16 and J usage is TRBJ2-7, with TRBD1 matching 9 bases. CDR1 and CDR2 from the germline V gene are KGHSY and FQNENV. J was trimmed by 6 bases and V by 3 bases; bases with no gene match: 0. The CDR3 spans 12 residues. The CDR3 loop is CASSQDRGEQYF. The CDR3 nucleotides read TGTGCCAGCAGCCAGGACAGGGGCGAGCAGTACTTC. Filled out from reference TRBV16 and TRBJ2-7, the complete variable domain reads GEEVAQTPKHLVRGEGQKAKLYCAPIKGHSYVFWYQQVLKNEFKFLISFQNENVFDETGMPKERFSAKCLPNSPCSLEIQATKLEDSAVYFCASSQDRGEQYFGPGTRLTVT.

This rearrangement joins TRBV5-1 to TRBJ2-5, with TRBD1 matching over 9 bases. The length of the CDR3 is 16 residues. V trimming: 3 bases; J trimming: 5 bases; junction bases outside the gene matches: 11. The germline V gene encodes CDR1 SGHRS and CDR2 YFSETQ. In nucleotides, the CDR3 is TGCGCCAGCAGCTCATCCGGGACAGGGTATGGGGAGACCCAGTACTTC. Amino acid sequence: CASSSSGTGYGETQYF.

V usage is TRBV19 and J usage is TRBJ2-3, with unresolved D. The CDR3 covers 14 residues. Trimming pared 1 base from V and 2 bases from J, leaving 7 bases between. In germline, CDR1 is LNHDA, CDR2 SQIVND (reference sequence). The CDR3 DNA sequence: TGTGCCAGTAGTATAGCCGTATCCACAGATACGCAGTATTTT. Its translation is CASSIAVSTDTQYF.

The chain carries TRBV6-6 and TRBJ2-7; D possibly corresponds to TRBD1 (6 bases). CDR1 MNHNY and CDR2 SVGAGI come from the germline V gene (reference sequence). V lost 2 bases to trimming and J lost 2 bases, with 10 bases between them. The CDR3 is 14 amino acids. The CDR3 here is CASSYGQITYEQYF. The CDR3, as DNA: TGTGCCAGCAGTTACGGACAGATTACCTACGAGCAGTACTTC.

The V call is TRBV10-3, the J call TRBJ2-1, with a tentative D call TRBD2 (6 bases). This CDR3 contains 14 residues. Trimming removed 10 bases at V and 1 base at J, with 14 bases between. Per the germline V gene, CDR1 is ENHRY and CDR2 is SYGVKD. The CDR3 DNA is TGTGCCACTCGGCGGGATGATTCCTACAATGAGCAGTTCTTC. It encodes CATRRDDSYNEQFF.

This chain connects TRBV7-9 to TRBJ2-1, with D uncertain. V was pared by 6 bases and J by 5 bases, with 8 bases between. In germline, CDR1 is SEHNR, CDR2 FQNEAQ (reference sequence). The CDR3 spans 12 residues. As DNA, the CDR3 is TGTGCCAGCAGGCGTACCAACAATGAGCAGTTCTTC. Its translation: CASRRTNNEQFF.

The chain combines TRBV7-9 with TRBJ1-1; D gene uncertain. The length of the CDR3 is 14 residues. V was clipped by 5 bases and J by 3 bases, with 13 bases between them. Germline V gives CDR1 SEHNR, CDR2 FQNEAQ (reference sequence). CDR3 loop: CASSPSGRDTEAFF. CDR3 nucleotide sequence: TGTGCCAGCAGCCCCTCGGGGAGGGACACTGAAGCTTTCTTT. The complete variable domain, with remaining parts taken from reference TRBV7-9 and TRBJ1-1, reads DTGVSQNPRHKITKRGQNVTFRCDPISEHNRLYWYRQTLGQGPEFLTYFQNEAQLEKSRLLSDRFSAERPKGSFSTLEIQRTEQGDSAMYLCASSPSGRDTEAFFGQGTRLTVV.

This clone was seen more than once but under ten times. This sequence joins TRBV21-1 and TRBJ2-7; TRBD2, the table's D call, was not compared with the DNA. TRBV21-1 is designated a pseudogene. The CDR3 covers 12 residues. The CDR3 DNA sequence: TGTGCCAGCCGAAGCGTCGGGGACGAGCAGTACTTC. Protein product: CASRSVGDEQYF.

The CDR3 coding sequence is TGTGCCAGCAGCTTGCTTCTAGACGACACAGATGAGCAGTTCTTC. As protein: CASSLLLDDTDEQFF. This chain connects TRBV5-6 to TRBJ2-1; D gene uncertain. The germline V and J ends were trimmed by 1 base and 8 bases, with 16 bases remaining between them. The germline CDR1 and CDR2 sequences are SGHDT and YYEEEE. The CDR3 contains 15 residues.

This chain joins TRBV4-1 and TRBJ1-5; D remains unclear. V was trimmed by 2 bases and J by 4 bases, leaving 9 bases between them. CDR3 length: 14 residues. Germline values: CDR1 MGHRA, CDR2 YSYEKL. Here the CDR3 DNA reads TGCGCCAGCAGCCAATTGGGGTTGAATCAGCCCCAGCATTTT. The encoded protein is CASSQLGLNQPQHF.

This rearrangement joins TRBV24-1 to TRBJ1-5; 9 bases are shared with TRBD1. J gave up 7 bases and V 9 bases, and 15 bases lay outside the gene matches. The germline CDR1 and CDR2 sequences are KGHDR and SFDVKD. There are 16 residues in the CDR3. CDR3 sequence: CATRTRDRELRQPQHF. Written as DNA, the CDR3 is TGTGCCACCCGCACCCGGGACAGGGAATTGAGGCAGCCCCAGCATTTT.

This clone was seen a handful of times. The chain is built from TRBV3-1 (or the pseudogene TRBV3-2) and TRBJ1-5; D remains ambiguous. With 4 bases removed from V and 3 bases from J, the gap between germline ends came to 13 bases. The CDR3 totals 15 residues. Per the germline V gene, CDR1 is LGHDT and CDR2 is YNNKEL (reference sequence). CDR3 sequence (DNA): TGTGCCAGCAGCCTAACCACGGCTCACAATCAGCCCCAGCATTTT. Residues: CASSLTTAHNQPQHF.

CDR3 in DNA: TGTGCCAGCAGCTTGGGAGCGAACACCGGGGAGCTGTTTTTT. Its protein product is CASSLGANTGELFF. V usage is TRBV7-6 and J usage is TRBJ2-2, with a possible D match to TRBD2 (5 bases). V was cut by 3 bases and J by 0 bases, with 5 bases left in between. The germline CDR1 and CDR2 sequences are SGHVS and FNYEAQ. The CDR3 spans 14 residues.